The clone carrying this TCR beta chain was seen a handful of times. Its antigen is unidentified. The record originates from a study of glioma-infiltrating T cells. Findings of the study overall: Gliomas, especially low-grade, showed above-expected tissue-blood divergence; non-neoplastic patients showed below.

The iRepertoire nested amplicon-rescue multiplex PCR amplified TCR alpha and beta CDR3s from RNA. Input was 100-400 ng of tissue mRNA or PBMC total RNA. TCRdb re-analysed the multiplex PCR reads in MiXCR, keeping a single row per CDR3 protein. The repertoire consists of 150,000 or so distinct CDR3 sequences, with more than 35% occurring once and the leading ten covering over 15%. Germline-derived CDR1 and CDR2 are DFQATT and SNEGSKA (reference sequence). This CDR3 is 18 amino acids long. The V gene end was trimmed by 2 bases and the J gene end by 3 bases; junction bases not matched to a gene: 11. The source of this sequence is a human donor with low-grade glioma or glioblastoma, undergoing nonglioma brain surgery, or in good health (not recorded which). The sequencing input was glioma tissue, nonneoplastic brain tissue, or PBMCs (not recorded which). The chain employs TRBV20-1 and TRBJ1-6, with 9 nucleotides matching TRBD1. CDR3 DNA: TGCAGTGCTAGACCCTCCGGGACAGGGATAAACTATAATTCACCCCTCCACTTT. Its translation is CSARPSGTGINYNSPLHF.